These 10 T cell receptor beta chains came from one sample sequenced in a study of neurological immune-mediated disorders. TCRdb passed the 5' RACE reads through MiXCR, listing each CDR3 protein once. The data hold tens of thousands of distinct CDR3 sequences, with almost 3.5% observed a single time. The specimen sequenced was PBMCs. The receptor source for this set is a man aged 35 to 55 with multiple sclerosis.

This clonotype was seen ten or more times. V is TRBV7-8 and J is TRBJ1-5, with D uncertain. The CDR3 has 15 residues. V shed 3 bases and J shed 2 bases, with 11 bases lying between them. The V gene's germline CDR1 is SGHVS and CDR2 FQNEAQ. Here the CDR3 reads CASSFEMGGNQPQHF. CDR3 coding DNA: TGTGCCAGCAGCTTCGAGATGGGAGGCAATCAGCCCCAGCATTTT.

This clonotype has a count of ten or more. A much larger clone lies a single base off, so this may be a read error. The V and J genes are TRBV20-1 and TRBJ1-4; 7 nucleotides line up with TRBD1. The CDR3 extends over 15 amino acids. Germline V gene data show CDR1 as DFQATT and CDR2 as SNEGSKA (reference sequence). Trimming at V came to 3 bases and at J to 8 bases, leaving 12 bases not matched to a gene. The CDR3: CSASGNRQGGEKLFF. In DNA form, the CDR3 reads TGCAGTGCTAGTGGTAACCGACAGGGAGGAGAAAAACTGTTTTTT.

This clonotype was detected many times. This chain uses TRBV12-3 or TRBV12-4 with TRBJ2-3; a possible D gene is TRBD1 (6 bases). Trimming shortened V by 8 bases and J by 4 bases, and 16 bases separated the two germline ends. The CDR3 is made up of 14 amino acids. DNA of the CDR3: TGTGCCAGCTCCGACAGGTCTCGGGCAGATACGCAGTATTTT. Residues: CASSDRSRADTQYF.

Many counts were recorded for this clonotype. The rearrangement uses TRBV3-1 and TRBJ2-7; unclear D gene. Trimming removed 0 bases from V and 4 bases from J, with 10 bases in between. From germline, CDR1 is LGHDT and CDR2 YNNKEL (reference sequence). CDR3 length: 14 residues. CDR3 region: CASSQDPTSYEQYF. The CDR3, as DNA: TGTGCCAGCAGCCAAGATCCGACATCTTACGAGCAGTACTTC.

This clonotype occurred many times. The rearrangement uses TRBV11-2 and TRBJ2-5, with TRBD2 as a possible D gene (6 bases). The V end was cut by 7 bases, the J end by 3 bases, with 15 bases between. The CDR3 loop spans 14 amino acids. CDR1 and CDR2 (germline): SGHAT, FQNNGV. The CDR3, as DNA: TGTGCCAGCACCCGACTCACGGGAGAAGAGACCCAGTACTTC. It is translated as CASTRLTGEETQYF.

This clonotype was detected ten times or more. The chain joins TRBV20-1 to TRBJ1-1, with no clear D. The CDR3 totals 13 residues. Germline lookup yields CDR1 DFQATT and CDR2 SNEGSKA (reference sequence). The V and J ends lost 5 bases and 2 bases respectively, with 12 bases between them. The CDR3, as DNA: TGCAGTGCTCGGGAGGATCTTAACACTGAAGCTTTCTTT. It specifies CSAREDLNTEAFF.

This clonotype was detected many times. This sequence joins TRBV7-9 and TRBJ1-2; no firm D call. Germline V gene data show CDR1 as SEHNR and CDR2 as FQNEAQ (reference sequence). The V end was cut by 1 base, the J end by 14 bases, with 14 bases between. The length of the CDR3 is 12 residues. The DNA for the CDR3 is TGTGCCAGCAGCTTAGTCGGGCTAAGCCAGACCTTC. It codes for CASSLVGLSQTF.

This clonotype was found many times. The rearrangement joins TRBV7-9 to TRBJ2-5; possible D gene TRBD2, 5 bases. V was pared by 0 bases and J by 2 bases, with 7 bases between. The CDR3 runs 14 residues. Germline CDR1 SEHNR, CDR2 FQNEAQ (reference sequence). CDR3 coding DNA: TGTGCCAGCAGCTTAGCTAGCGTACAAGAGACCCAGTACTTC. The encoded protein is CASSLASVQETQYF. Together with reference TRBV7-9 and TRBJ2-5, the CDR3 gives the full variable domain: DTGVSQNPRHKITKRGQNVTFRCDPISEHNRLYWYRQTLGQGPEFLTYFQNEAQLEKSRLLSDRFSAERPKGSFSTLEIQRTEQGDSAMYLCASSLASVQETQYFGPGTRLLVL.

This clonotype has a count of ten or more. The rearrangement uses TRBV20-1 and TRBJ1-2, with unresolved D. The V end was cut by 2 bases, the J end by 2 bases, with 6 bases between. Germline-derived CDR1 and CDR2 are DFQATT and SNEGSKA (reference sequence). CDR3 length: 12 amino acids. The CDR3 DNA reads TGCAGTGCTAGACGATTAAACTATGGCTACACCTTC. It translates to CSARRLNYGYTF.

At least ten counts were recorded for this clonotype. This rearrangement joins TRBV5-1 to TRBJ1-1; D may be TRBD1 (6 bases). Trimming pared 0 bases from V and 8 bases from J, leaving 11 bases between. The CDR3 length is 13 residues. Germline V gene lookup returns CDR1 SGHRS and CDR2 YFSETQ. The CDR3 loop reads CASSLDGTTEAFF. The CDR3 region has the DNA TGCGCCAGCAGCTTGGACGGGACAACCGAAGCTTTCTTT.